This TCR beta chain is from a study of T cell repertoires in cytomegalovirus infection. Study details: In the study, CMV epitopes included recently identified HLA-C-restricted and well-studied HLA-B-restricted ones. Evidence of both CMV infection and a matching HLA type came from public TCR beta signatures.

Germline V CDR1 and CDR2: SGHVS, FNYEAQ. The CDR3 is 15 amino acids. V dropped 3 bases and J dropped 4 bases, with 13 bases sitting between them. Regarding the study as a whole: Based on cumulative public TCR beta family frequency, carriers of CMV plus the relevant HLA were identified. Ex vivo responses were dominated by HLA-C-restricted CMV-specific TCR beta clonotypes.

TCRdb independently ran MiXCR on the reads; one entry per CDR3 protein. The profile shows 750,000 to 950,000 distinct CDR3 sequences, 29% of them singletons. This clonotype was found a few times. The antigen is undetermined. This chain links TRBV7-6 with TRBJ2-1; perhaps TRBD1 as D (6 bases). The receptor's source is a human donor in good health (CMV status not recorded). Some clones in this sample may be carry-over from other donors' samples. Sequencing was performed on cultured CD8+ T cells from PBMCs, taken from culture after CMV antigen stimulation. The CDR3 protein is CASSLKGEKYNEQFF. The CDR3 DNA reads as TGTGCCAGCAGCTTGAAGGGGGAGAAATACAATGAGCAGTTCTTC.